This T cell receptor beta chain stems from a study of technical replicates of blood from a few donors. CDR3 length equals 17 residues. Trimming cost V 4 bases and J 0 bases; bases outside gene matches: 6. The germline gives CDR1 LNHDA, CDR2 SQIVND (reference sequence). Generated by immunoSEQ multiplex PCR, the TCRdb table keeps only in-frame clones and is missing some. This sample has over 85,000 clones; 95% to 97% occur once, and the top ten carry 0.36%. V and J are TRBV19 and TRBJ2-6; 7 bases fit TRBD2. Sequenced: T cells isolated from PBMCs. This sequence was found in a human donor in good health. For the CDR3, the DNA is TGTGCCAGTAGTACAAAGGGAGGGATCTCTGGGGCCAACGTCCTGACTTTC. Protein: CASSTKGGISGANVLTF.